This T cell receptor beta chain was documented in a study of T cell responses to AZD1222 COVID-19 vaccine. Study observations and caveats: Only 5 or 6 people who got AZD1222 tested seropositive at baseline. Spike as a whole was targeted by vaccine-associated CD4 TCRs, dominant at 160-218 and 743-854. Donors in the cohort were predominantly white British and more often female, and clonal diversity was possibly underestimated. A reported finding is that nearly half of spike-specific TCRs target unmutated variant regions.

Germline V gene lookup returns CDR1 SGHTS and CDR2 YDEGEE. This CDR3 is 14 amino acids long. V lost 4 bases, J lost 6 bases, and 9 bases stayed unmatched. Method: immunoSEQ multiplex PCR; TCRdb's copy keeps in-frame clones and lacks some. The sample holds approximately 160,000 clones; 92% are singletons and the top ten take less than 1.3%. As concerns this clone: No antigen is known for it.

The rearrangement joins TRBV5-8 to TRBJ2-7; 8 bases line up with TRBD1. Sequenced here: peripheral blood, sampled 28 days after the second AZD1222 dose. The receptor was derived from an adult who received the AZD1222 COVID-19 vaccine. CDR3 nucleotides: TGTGCCAGCAGCCTAGGACAGGGAATGGTCGAGCAGTACTTC. Amino acids: CASSLGQGMVEQYF.